This is a list of T cell receptor beta chains from one sample in a study of naive CD8 T cells in extremely preterm neonates. Produced via immunoSEQ multiplex PCR; TCRdb's table is partial and in-frame only. This table holds about 4,900 clones, almost 98% found once. Sequences were obtained from naive CD8+ T cells from cord blood. Receptors were obtained from a newborn in good health. CDR3s include the opening cysteine and the closing phenylalanine or tryptophan. The D gene is left open where the match is weak. Not every row has a clone size; where given, it reads once, few, many or a size class.

TRBJ1-4 TRBD1 TRBV7-9 NA CASSLSFGGTGGTNEKLFF TGTGCCAGCAGCTTATCATTTGGCGGGACAGGGGGAACTAATGAAAAACTGTTTTTT
TRBJ2-3 TRBD1 TRBV11-2 NA CASSFLQGLAGDTQYF TGTGCCAGCAGCTTTCTACAGGGGCTTGCAGGGGATACGCAGTATTTT
TRBJ2-7 NA TRBV5-1 NA CASSLEQGWLDEQYF TGCGCCAGCAGCTTGGAGCAGGGGTGGCTCGACGAGCAGTACTTC
TRBJ2-7 NA TRBV9 NA CASSVEPQVVYEQYF TGTGCCAGCAGCGTAGAACCCCAGGTGGTCTACGAGCAGTACTTC
TRBJ1-1 NA TRBV29-1 NA CSVGEGATEAFF TGCAGCGTTGGGGAAGGGGCCACTGAAGCTTTCTTT
TRBJ1-2 NA TRBV18 NA CASSKAGAYGYTF TGTGCCAGCTCCAAAGCGGGGGCCTATGGCTACACCTTC
TRBJ1-1 NA TRBV30 NA CAWAHSNTEAFF TGTGCCTGGGCCCACAGTAACACTGAAGCTTTCTTT
TRBJ1-2 NA TRBV6-6 NA CASSYSSGGYTF TGTGCCAGCAGTTACTCGTCCGGGGGCTACACCTTC
TRBJ2-3 TRBD2 TRBV30 NA CAWTRLAGDTQYF TGTGCCTGGACCCGACTAGCAGGGGATACGCAGTATTTT
TRBJ2-3 NA TRBV5-4 NA CASSTYLYAGDTQYF TGTGCCAGCAGCACATACCTCTACGCGGGGGATACGCAGTATTTT
TRBJ1-2 NA TRBV19 few CASSMVTGDGYTF TGTGCCAGTAGTATGGTGACAGGTGATGGCTACACCTTC
TRBJ1-2 TRBD1 TRBV10-2 NA CASRAGQGGTGGYTF TGCGCCAGCAGGGCGGGACAGGGGGGCACGGGTGGCTACACCTTC
TRBJ1-2 NA TRBV6-5 once CASSYGGNGYTF TGTGCCAGCAGTTACGGGGGGAATGGCTACACCTTC
TRBJ2-1 TRBD2 TRBV30 NA CAGGEGADYNEQFF TGTGCCGGGGGGGAAGGGGCTGACTACAATGAGCAGTTCTTC
TRBJ2-2 NA TRBV30 NA CAWTRSGGELFF TGTGCCTGGACCCGCTCCGGCGGGGAGCTGTTTTTT
TRBJ1-1 TRBD1 TRBV5-6 once CASSFWGQGKPEAFF TGTGCCAGCAGCTTTTGGGGACAGGGGAAACCTGAAGCTTTCTTT
TRBJ2-3 TRBD2 TRBV13 NA CASSFHGGEGDTQYF TGTGCCAGCAGCTTCCACGGAGGGGAGGGAGATACGCAGTATTTT
TRBJ2-5 TRBD1 TRBV5-1 once CASSLGQVQYF TGCGCCAGCAGCTTAGGACAGGTTCAGTACTTC
TRBJ1-3 NA TRBV2 NA CASSDLLYSGNTIYF TGTGCCAGCAGTGACTTGTTATACTCTGGAAACACCATATATTTT
TRBJ1-5 TRBD1 TRBV5-8 NA CASSPPGQGNQPQHF TGTGCCAGCTCACCTCCGGGACAGGGCAATCAGCCCCAGCATTTT
TRBJ2-5 TRBD2 TRBV11-2 NA CASSSRTSPLGETQYF TGTGCCAGCAGCTCTCGGACTAGCCCCTTAGGGGAGACCCAGTACTTC
TRBJ1-2 NA TRBV5-4 NA CASSFAGANYGYTF TGTGCCAGCAGCTTCGCAGGGGCCAACTATGGCTACACCTTC
TRBJ2-3 NA TRBV30 NA CAWSVLRGPDTQYF TGTGCCTGGAGTGTACTTCGGGGTCCAGATACGCAGTATTTT
TRBJ2-3 NA TRBV21-1 NA CASSKRSWRGGVTQYF TGTGCCAGCAGCAAAAGGTCGTGGCGGGGGGGCGTTACGCAGTATTTT
TRBJ2-7 NA TRBV7-9 NA CASSSPIWPYEQYF TGTGCCAGCAGCTCACCGATTTGGCCTTACGAGCAGTACTTC
TRBJ2-2 NA TRBV19 NA CASSINVGDYTGELFF TGTGCCAGTAGTATAAACGTCGGGGATTACACCGGGGAGCTGTTTTTT
TRBJ1-1 TRBD1 TRBV5-6 NA CASSLTTGGIEAFF TGTGCCAGCAGCCTTACCACAGGGGGCATTGAAGCTTTCTTT
TRBJ2-5 TRBD2 TRBV7-3 NA CASSRTGGAIETQYF TGTGCCAGCAGCCGAACCGGGGGGGCCATTGAGACCCAGTACTTC
TRBJ2-7 TRBD2 TRBV19 NA CASTASGGQYEQYF TGTGCCAGTACCGCTAGCGGGGGTCAATACGAGCAGTACTTC
TRBJ2-2 TRBD1 TRBV27 NA CASSPRTGPNTGELFF TGTGCCAGCAGTCCCAGGACAGGCCCGAACACCGGGGAGCTGTTTTTT
TRBJ1-1 NA TRBV5-1 NA CASRGLGNTEAFF TGCGCCAGCAGGGGCTTAGGGAACACTGAAGCTTTCTTT
TRBJ2-3 TRBD1 TRBV27 NA CASSQTGLEYTDTQYF TGTGCCAGCAGCCAGACAGGGCTGGAATACACAGATACGCAGTATTTT
TRBJ1-1 TRBD1 TRBV6-6 NA CASSPLTGEADEAFF TGTGCCAGCAGTCCGCTGACAGGGGAAGCAGATGAAGCTTTCTTT
TRBJ1-4 TRBD1 TRBV9 once CASSQTTGQGREKLFF TGTGCCAGCAGCCAAACCACGGGACAGGGCCGGGAAAAACTGTTTTTT
TRBJ1-4 NA TRBV27 NA CASMDLLGGEKLFF TGTGCCAGCATGGACCTTCTCGGGGGTGAAAAACTGTTTTTT
TRBJ1-2 TRBD1 TRBV7-9 NA CASSLGDRDAAIYGYTF TGTGCCAGCAGCTTAGGGGACAGGGACGCCGCTATCTATGGCTACACCTTC
TRBJ2-5 TRBD2 TRBV7-2 NA CASSLAGGEETQYF TGTGCCAGCAGCTTAGCGGGGGGGGAAGAGACCCAGTACTTC
TRBJ2-1 NA TRBV15 NA CATSRANREPDEQFF TGTGCCACCAGCAGAGCCAACAGGGAACCGGATGAGCAGTTCTTC
TRBJ2-3 TRBD1 TRBV7-9 NA CASSLWGTGYTVADTQYF TGTGCCAGCAGCCTTTGGGGGACAGGGTATACGGTGGCAGATACGCAGTATTTT
TRBJ2-2 NA TRBV11-2 NA CASSLVGRLNTGELFF TGTGCCAGCAGCTTAGTGGGCAGGCTGAACACCGGGGAGCTGTTTTTT